This T cell receptor (beta chain) derives from a study of blood T cell repertoires in COVID-19. Assay: immunoSEQ multiplex PCR; the TCRdb copy retains only in-frame clones and omits some. The sample comprises fewer than 500,000 clones, 85% to 90% of which are singletons, and approximately 1.2% rests with the top ten. Per the germline V gene, CDR1 is MNHEY and CDR2 is SVGAGI. The CDR3 runs to 15 residues. V shed 6 bases, J shed 3 bases, and the junction held 7 bases outside the gene matches. This receptor was identified in a young man who had recovered from COVID-19. Sequenced sample: PBMCs or T cells enriched from blood (not recorded which). J is TRBJ2-7 and V is TRBV6-5, with 11 nucleotides matching TRBD1. CDR3 nucleotides: TGTGCCAGCAGGCAAGGGACAGGGGGGATCTACGAGCAGTACTTC. Residues: CASRQGTGGIYEQYF.